This T cell receptor beta chain is drawn from a study of blood T cell repertoires in COVID-19. In the study overall: The study drew acute and convalescent COVID-19 samples from the United States, Italy and Spain. T cells, B-cell-depleted T cells, or PBMCs provided the cDNA or gDNA that served as material.

This clone was found once. Germline V gene sequence: CDR1 SGHRS, CDR2 YFSETQ. V lost 4 bases to trimming and J lost 0 bases, with 11 bases between them. The CDR3 runs 16 residues. Original processing notes: From reference gene primer amplification, estimates of nucleated cell counts were derived. The repertoire was sequenced with immunoSEQ multiplex PCR; TCRdb's copy has only in-frame clones and lacks some. V and J calls and clone size are as listed in that table; D and trimming were resolved from the DNA. The sample has about 250,000 clones, around 89% seen once; the top ten hold 6.3%. The clonotype originates from a young woman with COVID-19, enrolled during active disease. This rearrangement joins TRBV5-1 to TRBJ1-6, with D hard to call. Material: peripheral blood. The CDR3 here is CASSQNGSSYNSPLHF. Here the CDR3 DNA reads TGCGCCAGCAGCCAGAACGGGAGCTCCTATAATTCACCCCTCCACTTT. Together with reference TRBV5-1 and TRBJ1-6, the CDR3 gives the full variable domain: KAGVTQTPRYLIKTRGQQVTLSCSPISGHRSVSWYQQTPGQGLQFLFEYFSETQRNKGNFPGRFSGRQFSNSRSEMNVSTLELGDSALYLCASSQNGSSYNSPLHFGNGTRLTVT.